Listed below are T cell receptor beta chains from one sample, sequenced in a study of cytotoxic CD8 clonotypes in ibrutinib-treated CLL. The protocol was immunoSEQ multiplex PCR, while the TCRdb copy is restricted to in-frame clones and leaves out a portion. The table records around 140,000 clones, about 76% of them present only once. This material consisted of PBMCs, taken after 24 months of ibrutinib treatment. All receptors derive from a human donor with chronic lymphocytic leukemia. Both conserved end residues are part of each CDR3. The D gene is left open where the match is weak. A clone size is listed for some rows: how often the clone was seen (once, few, many), or a class if it is expanded.

v_call	j_call	d_call	clone_size	cdr3_nt	cdr3_aa
TRBV30	TRBJ2-2	.	.	TGTGCCTGGAGAGGCCCAGGTTGGAACACCGGGGAGCTGTTTTTT	CAWRGPGWNTGELFF
TRBV5-1	TRBJ2-7	.	.	TGCGCCAGCAGCTTGGAGCTCAGCTACGAGCAGTACTTC	CASSLELSYEQYF
TRBV7-2	TRBJ2-5	.	.	TGTGCCAGCAGCGGGGGGACGGGGTACCAAGAGACCCAGTACTTC	CASSGGTGYQETQYF
TRBV5-1	TRBJ1-4	TRBD1	.	TGCGCCAGCAGCCCCGGACAGGGGGCGATTGAAAAACTGTTTTTT	CASSPGQGAIEKLFF
TRBV19	TRBJ2-7	TRBD1	.	TGTGCCAGTAAAGGGCCCTACAGGGGTGGCGAGCAGTACTTC	CASKGPYRGGEQYF
TRBV7-9	TRBJ1-2	TRBD1	few	TGTGCCAGCCCGGGGACAGGGCATGGCTACACCTTC	CASPGTGHGYTF
TRBV29-1	TRBJ2-3	TRBD2	.	TGCAGCGTTGAGGCGCTAGCGGGATCAGATACGCAGTATTTT	CSVEALAGSDTQYF
TRBV4-1	TRBJ2-3	.	.	TGCGCCAGCAGCCAGGGCTACCCCACAGATACGCAGTATTTT	CASSQGYPTDTQYF
TRBV10-3	TRBJ1-2	TRBD1	.	TGTGCCATCAGCCAACAGGGGGCGTGGACCTTC	CAISQQGAWTF
TRBV16	TRBJ1-2	.	.	TGTGCCAGCAGCCGGCTTTCGGTGGGCTACACCTTC	CASSRLSVGYTF
TRBV5-6	TRBJ1-3	.	.	TGTGCCAGCAGCAGGCGGACCTTCGAGGGCGGAAACACCATATATTTT	CASSRRTFEGGNTIYF
TRBV6-4	TRBJ2-7	.	.	TGTGCCAGCAGTGACTCGAGGTACGAGCAGTACTTC	CASSDSRYEQYF
TRBV7-2	TRBJ1-2	.	.	TGCGCCAGCAGCCACGGGGGCGAGGCTGGCTACACCTTC	CASSHGGEAGYTF
TRBV9	TRBJ2-2	.	.	TGTGCCAGCAGCCCGGACACCGGGGAGCTGTTTTTT	CASSPDTGELFF
TRBV27	TRBJ2-3	.	.	TGTGCCAGCAGCACAGGGTCGGGCACAGATACGCAGTATTTT	CASSTGSGTDTQYF
TRBV28	TRBJ2-7	.	.	TGTGCCAGCCTGGGACCCACAAGCTCCTACGAGCAGTACTTC	CASLGPTSSYEQYF
TRBV7-2	TRBJ2-5	TRBD2	.	TGTGCCAGCAGCTTAGCCGGACTAGCAGCCGAGACCCAGTACTTC	CASSLAGLAAETQYF
TRBV28	TRBJ1-1	.	.	TGTGCCAGCAGTTTGGGGGGTCGGGGAAGGACTGAAGCTTTCTTT	CASSLGGRGRTEAFF
TRBV28	TRBJ1-2	.	many	TGTGCCAGCACCCTCGGGGGGGGCGCATTGTATGGCTACACCTTC	CASTLGGGALYGYTF
TRBV2	TRBJ1-5	TRBD1	.	TGTGCCAGCAGTGTGGGACAGGGTACACAGCCCCAGCATTTT	CASSVGQGTQPQHF
TRBV9	TRBJ1-6	.	.	TGTGCCAGCAGCGTAGCTGGGGCAGGAACCTATAATTCACCCCTCCACTTT	CASSVAGAGTYNSPLHF
TRBV7-2	TRBJ2-2	.	.	TGTGCCAGCAGCTTAGACAGCGGGGAGCTGTTTTTT	CASSLDSGELFF
TRBV27	TRBJ2-2	.	.	TGTGCCAGCAGTTTCATGCCGGTCAGGCCGAACACCGGGGAGCTGTTTTTT	CASSFMPVRPNTGELFF
TRBV4-3	TRBJ2-5	TRBD2	.	TGCGCCAGCAGCCGCTTACTAGCGGGGGGCCCGGAGACCCAGTACTTC	CASSRLLAGGPETQYF
TRBV6-6	TRBJ2-1	TRBD2	.	TGTGCCAGCAGCCCCGGGGTAGCCGGGGGGAATGAGCAGTTCTTC	CASSPGVAGGNEQFF
TRBV5-1	TRBJ1-1	.	.	TGCGCCAGCAGCTTGGTGGGCCAGGGAGGCACTGAAGCTTTCTTT	CASSLVGQGGTEAFF
TRBV25-1	TRBJ1-1	.	.	TGTGCCAGCAGTGAAGGCTGGGGTAACACTGAAGCTTTCTTT	CASSEGWGNTEAFF
TRBV10-3	TRBJ2-7	.	.	TGTGCCATCAGTGAGTCGATGCAGCATTACGAGCAGTACTTC	CAISESMQHYEQYF
TRBV7-6	TRBJ1-2	.	once	TGTGCCAGCAGTCCGTATGGGGGCGACTATGGCTACACCTTC	CASSPYGGDYGYTF
TRBV15	TRBJ2-7	.	.	TGTGCCACCAGCACCACGCGGGCAGCCATCCCCGAGCAGTACTTC	CATSTTRAAIPEQYF
TRBV27	TRBJ2-7	TRBD1	.	TGTGCCAGCAGTCCCGGGACAGGGAAAAGCTCCTACGAGCAGTACTTC	CASSPGTGKSSYEQYF
TRBV29-1	TRBJ2-5	.	.	TGCAGCGCTCGCAGGGGTGGAGAGACCCAGTACTTC	CSARRGGETQYF
TRBV7-2	TRBJ2-2	.	.	TGTGCCAGCAGGCCGGTCCGGGGCAGCAACACCGGGGAGCTGTTTTTT	CASRPVRGSNTGELFF